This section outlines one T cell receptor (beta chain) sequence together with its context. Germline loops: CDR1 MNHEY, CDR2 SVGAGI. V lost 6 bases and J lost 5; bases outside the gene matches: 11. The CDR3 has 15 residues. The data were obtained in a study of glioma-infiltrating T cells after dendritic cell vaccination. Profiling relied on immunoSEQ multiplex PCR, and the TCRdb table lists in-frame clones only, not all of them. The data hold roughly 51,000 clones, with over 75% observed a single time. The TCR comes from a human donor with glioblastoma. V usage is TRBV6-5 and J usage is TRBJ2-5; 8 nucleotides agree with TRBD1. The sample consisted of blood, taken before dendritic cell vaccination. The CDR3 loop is CASSSPGTGRETQYF. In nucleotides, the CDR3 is TGTGCCAGCAGCTCCCCCGGGACAGGACGCGAGACCCAGTACTTC.